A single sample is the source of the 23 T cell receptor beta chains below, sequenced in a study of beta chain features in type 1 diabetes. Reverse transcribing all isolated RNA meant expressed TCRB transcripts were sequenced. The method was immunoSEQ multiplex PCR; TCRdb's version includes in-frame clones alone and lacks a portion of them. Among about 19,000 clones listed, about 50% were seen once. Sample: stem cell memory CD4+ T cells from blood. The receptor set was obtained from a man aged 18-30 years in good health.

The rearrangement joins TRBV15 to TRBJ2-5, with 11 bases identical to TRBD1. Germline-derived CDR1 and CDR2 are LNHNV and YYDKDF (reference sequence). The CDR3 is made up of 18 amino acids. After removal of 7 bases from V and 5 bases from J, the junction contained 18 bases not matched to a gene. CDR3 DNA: TGTGCCACCAATGACCTGGGACAGGGGGTAGTCAGCGTGGAGACCCAGTACTTC. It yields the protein CATNDLGQGVVSVETQYF.

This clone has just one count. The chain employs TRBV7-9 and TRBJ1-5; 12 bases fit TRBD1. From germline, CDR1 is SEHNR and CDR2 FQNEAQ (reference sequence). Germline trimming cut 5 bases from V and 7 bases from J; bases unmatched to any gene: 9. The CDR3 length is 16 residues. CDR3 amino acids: CASSAGTGGAGQPQHF. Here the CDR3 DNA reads TGTGCCAGCAGCGCCGGGACAGGGGGCGCCGGGCAGCCCCAGCATTTT.

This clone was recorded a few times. This CDR3 reads CASNPHPGQGADEQYF. The CDR3 coding sequence is TGTGCCAGCAACCCACACCCGGGACAGGGGGCTGACGAGCAGTACTTC. The chain has TRBV2 and TRBJ2-7, with 12 bases fitting TRBD1. Germline V CDR1 and CDR2: SNHLY, FYNNEI. This CDR3 contains 16 residues. The trim removed 7 bases at V and 5 bases at J, leaving 12 bases unmatched.

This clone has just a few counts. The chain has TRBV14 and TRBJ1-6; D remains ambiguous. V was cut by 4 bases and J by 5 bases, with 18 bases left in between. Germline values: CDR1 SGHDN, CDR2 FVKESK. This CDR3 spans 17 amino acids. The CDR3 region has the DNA TGTGCCAGCAGCCTGACTGGCGGGCCCCTCAATAATTCACCCCTCCACTTT. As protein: CASSLTGGPLNNSPLHF. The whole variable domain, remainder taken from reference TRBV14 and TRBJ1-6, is EAGVTQFPSHSVIEKGQTVTLRCDPISGHDNLYWYRRVMGKEIKFLLHFVKESKQDESGMPNNRFLAERTGGTYSTLKVQPAELEDSGVYFCASSLTGGPLNNSPLHFGNGTRLTVT.

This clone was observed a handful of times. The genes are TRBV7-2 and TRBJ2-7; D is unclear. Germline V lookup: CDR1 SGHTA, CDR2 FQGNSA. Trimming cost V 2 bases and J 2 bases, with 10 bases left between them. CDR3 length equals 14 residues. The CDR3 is CASSLSRQTYEQYF. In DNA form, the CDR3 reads TGTGCCAGCAGCTTAAGTCGCCAGACCTACGAGCAGTACTTC.

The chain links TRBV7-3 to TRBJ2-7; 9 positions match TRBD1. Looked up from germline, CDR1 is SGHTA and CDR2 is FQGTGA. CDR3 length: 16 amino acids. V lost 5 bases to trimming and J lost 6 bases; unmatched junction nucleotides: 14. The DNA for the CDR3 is TGTGCCAGCAGCCCGACAGGGGGTGAACGCCGAGGCGAGCAGTACTTC. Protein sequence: CASSPTGGERRGEQYF.

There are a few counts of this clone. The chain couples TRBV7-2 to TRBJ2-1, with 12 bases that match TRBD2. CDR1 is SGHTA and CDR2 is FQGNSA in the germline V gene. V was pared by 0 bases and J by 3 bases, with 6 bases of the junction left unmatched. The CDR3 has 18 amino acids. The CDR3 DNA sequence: TGTGCCAGCAGCTTAGCCCCCACACTAGCGGGAGGCTACAATGAGCAGTTCTTC. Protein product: CASSLAPTLAGGYNEQFF.

The CDR3 loop is CASSQEIQGAASTEAFF. DNA for the CDR3: TGTGCCAGCAGCCAAGAAATACAGGGGGCGGCGAGCACTGAAGCTTTCTTT. The chain uses TRBV4-2 and TRBJ1-1; 9 bases fit TRBD1. Germline CDR1 reads LGHNA; CDR2 reads YNFKEQ. Trimming cost V 0 bases and J 4 bases; bases outside gene matches: 9. The CDR3 loop spans 17 amino acids.

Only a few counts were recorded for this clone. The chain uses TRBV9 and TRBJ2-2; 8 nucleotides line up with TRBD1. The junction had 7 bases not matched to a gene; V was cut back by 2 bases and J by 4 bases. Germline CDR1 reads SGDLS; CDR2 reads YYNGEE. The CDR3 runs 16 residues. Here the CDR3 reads CASSVVDREVTGELFF. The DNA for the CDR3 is TGTGCCAGCAGCGTCGTGGACAGGGAGGTCACCGGGGAGCTGTTTTTT.

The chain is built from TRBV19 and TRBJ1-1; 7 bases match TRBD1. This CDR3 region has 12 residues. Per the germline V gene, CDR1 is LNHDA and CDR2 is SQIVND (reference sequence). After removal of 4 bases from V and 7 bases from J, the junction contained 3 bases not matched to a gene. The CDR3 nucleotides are TGTGCCAGTAGTAGAGGGGGCGTTGAAGCTTTCTTT. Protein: CASSRGGVEAFF.

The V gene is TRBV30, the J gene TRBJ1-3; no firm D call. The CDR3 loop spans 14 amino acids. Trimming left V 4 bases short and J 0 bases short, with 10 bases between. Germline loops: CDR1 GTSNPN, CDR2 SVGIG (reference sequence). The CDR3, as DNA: TGTGCCTGGACCCGAGGGATCTCTGGAAACACCATATATTTT. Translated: CAWTRGISGNTIYF.

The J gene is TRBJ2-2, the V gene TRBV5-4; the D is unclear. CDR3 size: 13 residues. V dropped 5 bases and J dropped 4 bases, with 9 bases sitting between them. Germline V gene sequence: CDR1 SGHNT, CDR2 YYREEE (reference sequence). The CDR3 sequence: CASSTHGTGELFF. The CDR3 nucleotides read TGTGCCAGCAGTACCCACGGCACCGGGGAGCTGTTTTTT.

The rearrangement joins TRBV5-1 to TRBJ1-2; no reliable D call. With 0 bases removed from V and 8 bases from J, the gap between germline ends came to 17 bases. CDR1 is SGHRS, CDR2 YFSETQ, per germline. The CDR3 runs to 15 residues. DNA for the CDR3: TGCGCCAGCAGCTTGGCTATCGCGGGTCCGAGAGGCTACACCTTC. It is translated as CASSLAIAGPRGYTF.

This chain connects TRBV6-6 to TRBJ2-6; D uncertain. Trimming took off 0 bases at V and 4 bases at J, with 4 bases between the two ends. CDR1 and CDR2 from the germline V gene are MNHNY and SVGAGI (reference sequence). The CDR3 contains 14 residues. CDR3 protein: CASSYSPGANVLTF. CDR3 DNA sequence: TGTGCCAGCAGTTACTCCCCGGGGGCCAACGTCCTGACTTTC.

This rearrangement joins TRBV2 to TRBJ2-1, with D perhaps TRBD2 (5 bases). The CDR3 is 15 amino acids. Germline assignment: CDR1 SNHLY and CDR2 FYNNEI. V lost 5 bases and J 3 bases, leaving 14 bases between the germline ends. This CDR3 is CASSRPGISYNEQFF. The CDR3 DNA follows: TGTGCCAGCAGTCGCCCCGGGATTAGCTACAATGAGCAGTTCTTC.

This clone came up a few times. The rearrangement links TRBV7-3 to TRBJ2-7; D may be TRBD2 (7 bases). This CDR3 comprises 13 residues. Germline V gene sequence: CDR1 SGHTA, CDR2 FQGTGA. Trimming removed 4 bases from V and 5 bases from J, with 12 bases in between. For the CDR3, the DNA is TGTGCCAGCAGCTGGGGGGGGCTAAACGAGCAGTACTTC. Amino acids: CASSWGGLNEQYF.

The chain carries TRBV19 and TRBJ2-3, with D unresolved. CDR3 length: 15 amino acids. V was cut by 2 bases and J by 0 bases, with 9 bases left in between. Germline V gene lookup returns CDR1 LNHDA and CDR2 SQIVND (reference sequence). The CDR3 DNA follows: TGTGCCAGTAGTATACGCGCATATAGCACAGATACGCAGTATTTT. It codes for CASSIRAYSTDTQYF. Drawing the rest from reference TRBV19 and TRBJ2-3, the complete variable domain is DGGITQSPKYLFRKEGQNVTLSCEQNLNHDAMYWYRQDPGQGLRLIYYSQIVNDFQKGDIAEGYSVSREKKESFPLTVTSAQKNPTAFYLCASSIRAYSTDTQYFGPGTRLTVL.

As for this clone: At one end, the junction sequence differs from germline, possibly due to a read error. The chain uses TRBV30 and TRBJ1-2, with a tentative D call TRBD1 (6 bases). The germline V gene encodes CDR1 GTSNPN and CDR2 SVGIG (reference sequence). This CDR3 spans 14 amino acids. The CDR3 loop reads CAWRQVPVSYGYTF. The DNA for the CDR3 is TGTGCTTGGAGACAGGTCCCGGTTAGCTATGGCTACACCTTC.

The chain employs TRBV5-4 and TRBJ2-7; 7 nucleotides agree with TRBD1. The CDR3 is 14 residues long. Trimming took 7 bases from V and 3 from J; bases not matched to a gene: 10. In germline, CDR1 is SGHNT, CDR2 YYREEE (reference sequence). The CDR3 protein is CASGLKTGSYEQYF. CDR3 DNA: TGTGCCAGCGGCCTCAAGACAGGGAGCTACGAGCAGTACTTC.

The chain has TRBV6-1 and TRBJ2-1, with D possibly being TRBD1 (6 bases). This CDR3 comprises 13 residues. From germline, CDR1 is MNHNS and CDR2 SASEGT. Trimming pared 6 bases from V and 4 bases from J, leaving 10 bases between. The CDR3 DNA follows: TGTGCCAGCAGCGAAACAGGGTACAATGAGCAGTTCTTC. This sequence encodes CASSETGYNEQFF.

CDR3 sequence reads: CASSLVAYGYTF. The CDR3 DNA reads as TGTGCCAGCAGTTTAGTGGCCTATGGCTACACCTTC. The chain combines TRBV28 with TRBJ1-2; D ambiguous. The CDR3 loop spans 12 amino acids. V gave up 2 bases and J gave up 4 bases, with 5 bases separating them. Germline values: CDR1 MDHEN, CDR2 SYDVKM.

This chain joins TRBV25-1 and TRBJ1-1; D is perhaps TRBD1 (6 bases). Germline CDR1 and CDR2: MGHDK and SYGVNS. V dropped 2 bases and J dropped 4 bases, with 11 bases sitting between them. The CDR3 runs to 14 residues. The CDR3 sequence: CASSEGGLVTEAFF. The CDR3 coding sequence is TGTGCCAGCAGTGAAGGGGGCCTGGTCACTGAAGCTTTCTTT.

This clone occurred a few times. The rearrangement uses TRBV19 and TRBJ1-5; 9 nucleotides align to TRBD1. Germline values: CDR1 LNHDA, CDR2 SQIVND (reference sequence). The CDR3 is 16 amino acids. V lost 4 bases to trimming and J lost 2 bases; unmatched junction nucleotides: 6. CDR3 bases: TGTGCCAGTAGTAGGGGGACAGGGTTCGGCAATCAGCCCCAGCATTTT. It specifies CASSRGTGFGNQPQHF.